The clone carrying this T cell receptor beta chain was observed a handful of times. Its antigen is not identified. The entry originates in a study of blood T cells in healthy people across ages. Regarding the study as a whole: Among T cells, TCR beta diversity per million cells dropped roughly linearly as age rose.

It was with a sample-barcoded 5' primer and a J-beta primer mix that a second PCR of roughly 6 to 12 cycles was run. TCRdb recomputed calls from the 5' RACE reads with MiXCR, one row per CDR3 protein. The data contain just under 900,000 distinct CDR3 sequences, 25% to 35% of them singletons. Deletions cut 4 bases from V and 10 bases from J, with 14 bases between. Germline loops: CDR1 DFQATT, CDR2 SNEGSKA (reference sequence). The CDR3 is 13 residues long. The sequenced material came from blood. The J gene is TRBJ1-6, the V gene TRBV20-1; D remains ambiguous. The origin of this receptor is a woman older than 75 in good health. In DNA form, the CDR3 reads TGCAGTGCTATTGGGGTCCAATCGTCACCCCTCCACTTT. Translation gives CSAIGVQSSPLHF.